Listed here are 24 T cell receptor beta chains from one sample, sequenced in a study of T cell responses to AZD1222 COVID-19 vaccine (dated by TCRdb to 2020 to 2023). The time point tag for this specimen amounts to: about 28 days (+/-7) after the second vaccine dose. Library method: the immunoSEQ multiplex PCR assay. In its TCRdb copy, this immuneACCESS table keeps in-frame sequences only and misses some clones. Where compared with another copy, unresolved V genes explain less than half of these, and the others have no known cause. This sample is represented by 70,000 to 95,000 clones; about nine tenths of them were singletons. The ten largest clonotypes hold less than 9% of the sample. Sequenced material: peripheral blood, taken 28 days after the second AZD1222 dose. The receptors shown here come from an adult who received the AZD1222 COVID-19 vaccine.

This clone was counted only a few times. The chain combines TRBV3-1 (or the pseudogene TRBV3-2) with TRBJ2-1, with no clear D. The germline gives CDR1 LGHDT, CDR2 YNNKEL (reference sequence). V lost 0 bases, J lost 2 bases, and 11 bases lay in between. This CDR3 comprises 16 residues. The CDR3 nucleotides are TGTGCCAGCAGCCAAGATTTAGACCGTCCCTACAATGAGCAGTTCTTC. Amino acid sequence: CASSQDLDRPYNEQFF.

The chain uses TRBV4-1 and TRBJ2-1; perhaps TRBD1 as D (6 bases). From germline, CDR1 is MGHRA and CDR2 YSYEKL. Trimming took off 4 bases at V and 4 bases at J, with 20 bases between the two ends. This CDR3 has 17 residues. The DNA of the CDR3 is TGCGCCAGCAGCCTACAAGAAGGTTACGGGACATACAATGAGCAGTTCTTC. This sequence encodes CASSLQEGYGTYNEQFF.

V is TRBV30 and J is TRBJ1-2; no firm D call. CDR1 and CDR2 from the germline V gene are GTSNPN and SVGIG (reference sequence). Trimming cost V 0 bases and J 8 bases, with 7 bases left between them. There are 11 residues in the CDR3. The CDR3 DNA reads as TGTGCCTGGAGTGTACGCGGGGGCTACACCTTC. Its protein product is CAWSVRGGYTF.

The genes are TRBV5-6 and TRBJ2-3; D not certain. The CDR3 extends over 16 amino acids. Germline V gene sequence: CDR1 SGHDT, CDR2 YYEEEE. The V end was cut by 1 base, the J end by 2 bases, with 14 bases between. The DNA of the CDR3 is TGTGCCAGCAGCTTGCCTCGACCTCGCGACACAGATACGCAGTATTTT. Its translation: CASSLPRPRDTDTQYF.

This chain connects TRBV7-9 to TRBJ2-1; D is ambiguous. CDR1 SEHNR and CDR2 FQNEAQ come from the germline V gene (reference sequence). With 6 bases removed from V and 3 bases from J, the gap between germline ends came to 15 bases. The CDR3 runs to 15 residues. The CDR3 here is CASRSRVTSYNEQFF. The CDR3, as DNA: TGTGCCAGCAGATCTAGGGTCACCAGCTACAATGAGCAGTTCTTC.

The genes are TRBV10-2 and TRBJ2-7; a weak D match, TRBD2 (5 bases). V lost 10 bases and J lost 2, with 24 bases in between. The CDR3 is 16 residues long. Germline CDR1 WSHSY, CDR2 SAAADI. In DNA form, the CDR3 reads TGCGCCACCAGAGGAACCCTTGGGCGGGCCCCCTACGAGCAGTACTTC. It specifies CATRGTLGRAPYEQYF.

The chain has TRBV5-1 and TRBJ2-7, with a weak D call TRBD2 (6 bases). Between the trimmed V and J ends, which lost 4 bases and 3 bases, there was a span of 14 bases. Germline CDR1 reads SGHRS; CDR2 reads YFSETQ. The CDR3 has 14 amino acids. CDR3 sequence (DNA): TGCGCCAGCAGCCTACGGGACTCCTACTACGAGCAGTACTTC. Translated: CASSLRDSYYEQYF.

CDR3 sequence (DNA): TGTGCCATCAGTAGACTCTCCGGGAAGTTAGAGGAGCAGTACTTC. Translating it yields CAISRLSGKLEEQYF. The J gene is TRBJ2-7, the V gene TRBV10-3; perhaps TRBD2 as D (5 bases). The CDR3 consists of 15 residues. Trimming shortened V by 5 bases and J by 7 bases, and 21 bases separated the two germline ends. Germline CDR1 ENHRY, CDR2 SYGVKD.

This sequence joins TRBV14 and TRBJ2-1, with D possibly being TRBD2 (6 bases). V was cut by 0 bases and J by 5 bases, with 14 bases left in between. CDR3 size: 16 residues. Germline lookup yields CDR1 SGHDN and CDR2 FVKESK. The CDR3 loop is CASSQDFGLLNNEQFF. CDR3 in DNA: TGTGCCAGCAGCCAAGATTTCGGACTACTGAACAATGAGCAGTTCTTC.

The rearrangement joins TRBV4-2 to TRBJ2-2; 8 positions agree with TRBD2. The CDR3 is 15 amino acids. Germline lookup yields CDR1 LGHNA and CDR2 YNFKEQ. V trimming: 6 bases; J trimming: 3 bases; junction bases outside the gene matches: 6. CDR3 sequence: CASSPGLGDTGELFF. The CDR3 coding sequence is TGTGCCAGCAGTCCGGGACTAGGAGACACCGGGGAGCTGTTTTTT.

The J gene is TRBJ1-2, the V gene TRBV30; D remains ambiguous. The CDR3 runs to 13 residues. The V gene's germline CDR1 is GTSNPN and CDR2 SVGIG (reference sequence). The V end lost 0 bases, the J end lost 7 bases, and 12 bases lay between the germline ends. In DNA, the CDR3 is TGTGCCTGGAGTGTTAAGGCGGCTTCTGGCTACACCTTC. It codes for CAWSVKAASGYTF.

The chain employs TRBV9 and TRBJ1-3; TRBD1 aligns across 9 bases. V shed 4 bases and J 4 bases; nucleotides not matched to a gene: 6. Germline assignment: CDR1 SGDLS and CDR2 YYNGEE. The CDR3 has 15 amino acids. CDR3 DNA sequence: TGTGCCAGCAGCCCGGGACAGGGACGGGGAAACACCATATATTTT. Translated: CASSPGQGRGNTIYF. Supplemented by reference TRBV9 and TRBJ1-3, the full variable domain reads DSGVTQTPKHLITATGQRVTLRCSPRSGDLSVYWYQQSLDQGLQFLIQYYNGEERAKGNILERFSAQQFPDLHSELNLSSLELGDSALYFCASSPGQGRGNTIYFGEGSWLTVV.

This rearrangement joins TRBV5-1 to TRBJ2-7; 13 nucleotides match TRBD2. The CDR3 totals 15 residues. Germline lookup yields CDR1 SGHRS and CDR2 YFSETQ. The trim removed 3 bases at V and 2 bases at J, leaving 2 bases unmatched. The CDR3 loop reads CASSSGLAGAYEQYF. CDR3 sequence (DNA): TGCGCCAGCAGCTCAGGACTAGCGGGAGCCTACGAGCAGTACTTC.

The gene calls are TRBV5-1 and TRBJ2-2, with D perhaps matching TRBD1 (5 bases). This CDR3 has 14 residues. CDR1 and CDR2 from the germline V gene are SGHRS and YFSETQ. Trimming pared 5 bases from V and 0 bases from J, leaving 8 bases between. The CDR3 nucleotides are TGCGCCAGCAGTTCAGGGTCGAACACCGGGGAGCTGTTTTTT. This sequence encodes CASSSGSNTGELFF.

This clone was seen just once. CDR3 sequence reads: CASSQDRIGESTQYF. The CDR3, as DNA: TGCGCCAGCAGCCAAGATCGTATAGGGGAGTCGACCCAGTACTTC. This rearrangement joins TRBV4-3 to TRBJ2-5; D is possibly TRBD1 or TRBD2 (5 bases each). Germline CDR1 reads LGHNA; CDR2 reads YSLEER. The CDR3 totals 15 residues. The ends were cut back, 0 bases at V and 7 bases at J, with 15 bases in the middle.

The V call is TRBV10-3, the J call TRBJ2-7, with D maybe TRBD2 (5 bases). V was shortened by 2 bases and J by 2 bases, with 16 bases between the two germline ends. This CDR3 comprises 16 residues. Per the germline V gene, CDR1 is ENHRY and CDR2 is SYGVKD. CDR3 sequence: CAISEPGMRATYEQYF. The CDR3, as DNA: TGTGCCATCAGTGAGCCCGGAATGCGGGCCACCTACGAGCAGTACTTC.

V and J are TRBV6-5 and TRBJ1-1; 8 nucleotides line up with TRBD1. Germline lookup yields CDR1 MNHEY and CDR2 SVGAGI. V trimming: 6 bases; J trimming: 8 bases; junction bases outside the gene matches: 8. There are 13 residues in the CDR3. CDR3 sequence (DNA): TGTGCCAGCAGGTCGAATCGGGACAGGGAAGCTTTCTTT. Its translation: CASRSNRDREAFF.

The chain carries TRBV7-9 and TRBJ2-5, with D uncertain. This CDR3 spans 13 amino acids. Trimming cost V 4 bases and J 1 base, with 7 bases left between them. CDR1 is SEHNR, CDR2 FQNEAQ, per germline (reference sequence). Here the CDR3 reads CASSSAGQETQYF. CDR3 nucleotides: TGTGCCAGCAGCTCAGCCGGCCAAGAGACCCAGTACTTC.

The V and J genes are TRBV5-5 and TRBJ2-7; 7 bases agree with TRBD2. The ends lost 2 bases at V and 2 bases at J; junction bases unmatched: 4. The CDR3 covers 14 residues. The germline V gene encodes CDR1 SGHKS and CDR2 YYEKEE (reference sequence). CDR3 in amino acids: CASSFLAATYEQYF. CDR3 bases: TGTGCCAGCAGCTTCCTAGCGGCCACCTACGAGCAGTACTTC.

This chain links TRBV18 with TRBJ1-3, with TRBD1 identical over 9 bases. This CDR3 has 14 amino acids. Trimming removed 3 bases from V and 3 bases from J; junction bases left unmatched: 0. CDR1 and CDR2 from the germline V gene are KGHSH and LQKENI. CDR3 protein: CASSPGQGGNTIYF. As DNA, the CDR3 is TGTGCCAGCTCACCGGGACAGGGTGGAAACACCATATATTTT. The whole variable domain, remainder taken from reference TRBV18 and TRBJ1-3, is NAGVMQNPRHLVRRRGQEARLRCSPMKGHSHVYWYRQLPEEGLKFMVYLQKENIIDESGMPKERFSAEFPKEGPSILRIQQVVRGDSAAYFCASSPGQGGNTIYFGEGSWLTVV.

CDR3 nucleotide sequence: TGTGCCAGCAGCCAAGCCCCAAACACCGGGGAGCTGTTTTTT. As protein: CASSQAPNTGELFF. J is TRBJ2-2 and V is TRBV3-1 (or the pseudogene TRBV3-2); no definite D call. The V and J ends lost 1 base and 2 bases respectively, with 5 bases between them. Germline CDR1 LGHDT, CDR2 YNNKEL (reference sequence). This CDR3 spans 14 amino acids.

The CDR3 DNA follows: TGCAGCGCGGACAGATCGGGTTTTTTGGGGGGCTACACCTTC. Translated: CSADRSGFLGGYTF. The chain couples TRBV29-1 to TRBJ1-2, with D tentatively TRBD1 (6 bases). Looked up from germline, CDR1 is SQVTM and CDR2 is ANQGSEA. V lost 7 bases and J 8 bases, leaving 23 bases between the germline ends. CDR3 size: 14 residues.

The CDR3 loop is CASSVSGFTQYF. DNA for the CDR3: TGTGCCAGCAGCGTTAGCGGGTTTACGCAGTATTTT. This chain connects TRBV7-2 to TRBJ2-3, with 7 bases identical to TRBD2. Per the germline V gene, CDR1 is SGHTA and CDR2 is FQGNSA. The CDR3 runs 12 residues. V lost 5 bases and J lost 8; bases outside the gene matches: 4.

The chain employs TRBV18 and TRBJ2-2; perhaps TRBD2 as D (6 bases). V was trimmed by 3 bases and J by 2 bases, leaving 10 bases between them. CDR3 length: 15 amino acids. From germline, CDR1 is KGHSH and CDR2 LQKENI. The chain's CDR3 is CASSPGTANTGELFF. As DNA, the CDR3 is TGTGCCAGCTCACCTGGGACTGCCAACACCGGGGAGCTGTTTTTT.